This T cell receptor beta chain was found in a study of molecular identifiers for immune sequencing clone quantification. Study-wide results and caveats: Spiked-in Jurkat TCR RNA corresponding to one cell was reported as detectable against roughly 1 million naive cells.

TCRdb analysed the PCR reads with MiXCR anew, one entry per CDR3 protein. The table includes fewer than 45,000 distinct CDR3 sequences, about a fifth detected once. CDR1 is MNHEY and CDR2 is SVGEGT in the germline V gene. The germline V and J ends were trimmed by 6 bases and 3 bases, with 17 bases remaining between them. This CDR3 spans 15 amino acids. At least ten counts were recorded for this clonotype. Its antigen is as yet unknown. What was sequenced was naive CD8+ T cells from blood, with Jurkat cell RNA spiked in. The subset here: FACS-sorted CD8+CD4-CCR7+CD45RA+ naive T cells. The sequence was collected from a human donor in good health. Some libraries in this study had Jurkat cell RNA spiked in. The chain joins TRBV6-2 or TRBV6-3 to TRBJ2-5; tentatively, D is TRBD1 (6 bases). CDR3 bases: TGTGCCAGCAGCTCCATTAAGACAGGAAAAGAGACCCAGTACTTC. Protein sequence: CASSSIKTGKETQYF.